The present T cell receptor (beta chain) was sequenced within a study of T cells in Graves' hyperthyroidism and ophthalmopathy. Study results and limitations: A model of 13 V-J pairs discriminated ophthalmopathy from stable hyperthyroidism.

TCR beta CDR3 sequences were amplified from RNA transcripts. During a first-round RT-PCR of the TCR CDR3, the HTBI primer set was used. TCRdb reanalysed the multiplex PCR reads using MiXCR and keeps one entry per CDR3 protein. The sample consists of 540,000 or so distinct CDR3 sequences, 46% of them appearing once. Germline CDR1 and CDR2: LNHNV and YYDKDF (reference sequence). The CDR3 consists of 13 residues. The V and J ends lost 3 bases and 2 bases respectively, with 8 bases between them. The study based diagnoses on clinical symptoms, serum thyroxine and TRAb, thyroid ultrasound and orbital computed tomography. To note about this clonotype: Antigen specificity is unknown.

V gene TRBV15 combines with J gene TRBJ2-7; D remains ambiguous. Material for sequencing was peripheral blood or thyroid tissue (not recorded which). The TCR sequence derives from an adult woman with Graves' disease, either hyperthyroidism or ophthalmopathy (not recorded which). DNA for the CDR3: TGTGCCACCAGCAGGCAAAGCCCCTACGAGCAGTACTTC. Translating gives CATSRQSPYEQYF.